The sequence of this T cell receptor (beta chain) was determined in a study of blood T cell repertoires in COVID-19. Across the study: Acute and convalescent COVID-19 specimens originated in the United States, Italy and Spain. PBMCs, B-cell-depleted T cells, or T cells provided the cDNA or gDNA that made up the material.

Original data processing: Amplified reference gene primers provided the basis for estimating nucleated cell counts. Profiling relied on immunoSEQ multiplex PCR, and the TCRdb table lists in-frame clones only, not all of them. D and trimming were read from the DNA, whereas the V and J calls and clone size are those reported in that table. Of about 400,000 clones in the sample, around 89% were seen once. In this sample, this clone turned up once. The germline gives CDR1 SGHTA, CDR2 FQGNSA. V dropped 4 bases and J dropped 5 bases, with 11 bases sitting between them. This CDR3 comprises 13 residues. Sequencing input: peripheral blood. This clonotype originated in a man in his forties with acute or convalescent COVID-19. This chain uses TRBV7-2 with TRBJ2-5; D unresolved. DNA of the CDR3: TGTGCCAGCAGCTCTAGTACACTGGAGACCCAGTACTTC. This gives the protein CASSSSTLETQYF.